Listed below are T cell receptor beta chains from one sample, sequenced in a study of PD-L1 blockade in urothelial cancer. TCRdb keeps only in-frame clones here, not all; method: immunoSEQ multiplex PCR. Of tens of thousands of clones listed, about 85% were seen once; the top ten hold roughly 8.2%. Sequences were derived from PBMCs, sampled around atezolizumab (anti-PD-L1) treatment. The origin of the receptors is a man between 60 and 75 years old with urothelial cancer. The CDR3 runs from the conserved cysteine through the conserved F or W. A D gene is named only where the DNA matches it firmly. The size entry is marked missing in some rows and otherwise reads once, few, many or a size class.

v_gene: TRBV7-8
abundance: .
d_gene: TRBD1
j_gene: TRBJ2-7
CDR3aa: CASSQGVSSYEQYF
CDR3nt: TGTGCCAGCAGCCAGGGGGTAAGCTCCTACGAGCAGTACTTC

v_gene: TRBV11-2
abundance: .
d_gene: TRBD1
j_gene: TRBJ1-4
CDR3aa: CASSLVHRGLDEKLFF
CDR3nt: TGTGCCAGCAGCCTCGTCCACAGGGGGTTGGATGAAAAACTGTTTTTT

v_gene: TRBV28
abundance: .
d_gene: .
j_gene: TRBJ1-6
CDR3aa: CASSSHGTPYNSPLHF
CDR3nt: TGTGCCAGCAGTTCCCACGGGACACCCTATAATTCACCCCTCCACTTT

v_gene: TRBV14
abundance: .
d_gene: TRBD2
j_gene: TRBJ2-3
CDR3aa: CASSQDNLAVPQDTQYF
CDR3nt: TGTGCCAGCAGCCAAGATAATCTAGCGGTACCACAAGATACGCAGTATTTT

v_gene: TRBV6-5
abundance: once
d_gene: TRBD2
j_gene: TRBJ2-3
CDR3aa: CASRSSGGADTQYF
CDR3nt: TGTGCCAGCAGATCTAGCGGGGGGGCAGATACGCAGTATTTT

v_gene: TRBV18
abundance: .
d_gene: .
j_gene: TRBJ2-3
CDR3aa: CASSEQGQVETDTQYF
CDR3nt: TGTGCCAGCTCAGAACAGGGTCAGGTCGAGACAGATACGCAGTATTTT

v_gene: TRBV7-3
abundance: .
d_gene: TRBD2
j_gene: TRBJ2-3
CDR3aa: CASSLTSGVGDTQYF
CDR3nt: TGTGCCAGCAGCTTAACTAGCGGGGTGGGAGATACGCAGTATTTT

v_gene: TRBV7-9
abundance: once
d_gene: .
j_gene: TRBJ1-1
CDR3aa: CASSLPYTNTEAFF
CDR3nt: TGTGCCAGCAGCTTACCTTACACGAACACTGAAGCTTTCTTT

v_gene: TRBV5-4
abundance: .
d_gene: TRBD1
j_gene: TRBJ1-4
CDR3aa: CASSSHRDRGTVNEKLFF
CDR3nt: TGTGCCAGCAGCTCCCACCGGGACAGGGGAACTGTAAATGAAAAACTGTTTTTT

v_gene: TRBV5-1
abundance: .
d_gene: TRBD1
j_gene: TRBJ1-1
CDR3aa: CASSSGTGNTEAFF
CDR3nt: TGCGCCAGCAGCTCCGGGACAGGGAACACTGAAGCTTTCTTT

v_gene: TRBV2
abundance: .
d_gene: TRBD2
j_gene: TRBJ2-4
CDR3aa: CASSDTSGGAGVQYF
CDR3nt: TGTGCCAGCAGTGATACTAGCGGGGGGGCCGGAGTTCAGTACTTC

v_gene: TRBV2
abundance: .
d_gene: .
j_gene: TRBJ1-5
CDR3aa: CASSTQGNQPQHF
CDR3nt: TGTGCCAGCAGTACACAGGGTAATCAGCCCCAGCATTTT

v_gene: TRBV11-1
abundance: .
d_gene: TRBD1
j_gene: TRBJ1-1
CDR3aa: CASSPGQGAGTEAFF
CDR3nt: TGTGCCAGCAGCCCAGGACAGGGGGCCGGCACTGAAGCTTTCTTT

v_gene: TRBV18
abundance: once
d_gene: TRBD1
j_gene: TRBJ2-5
CDR3aa: CASSYGQGTQETQYF
CDR3nt: TGTGCCAGCTCATACGGACAGGGGACTCAAGAGACCCAGTACTTC

v_gene: TRBV6-1
abundance: .
d_gene: TRBD1
j_gene: TRBJ1-1
CDR3aa: CASSDRTGQVNTEAFF
CDR3nt: TGTGCCAGCAGTGATCGGACAGGCCAGGTGAACACTGAAGCTTTCTTT

v_gene: TRBV4-2
abundance: .
d_gene: TRBD2
j_gene: TRBJ2-5
CDR3aa: CASSQDRTSGGGKTQYF
CDR3nt: TGTGCCAGCAGCCAAGACCGAACTAGCGGGGGGGGAAAGACCCAGTACTTC

v_gene: TRBV7-3
abundance: .
d_gene: .
j_gene: TRBJ2-6
CDR3aa: CASSRSNSGANVLTF
CDR3nt: TGTGCCAGCAGCCGTAGTAACTCTGGGGCCAACGTCCTGACTTTC

v_gene: TRBV11-2
abundance: .
d_gene: TRBD1
j_gene: TRBJ1-5
CDR3aa: CASSLGQGSNQPQHF
CDR3nt: TGTGCCAGCAGCTTAGGACAGGGGAGCAATCAGCCCCAGCATTTT

v_gene: TRBV6-1
abundance: .
d_gene: TRBD1
j_gene: TRBJ1-3
CDR3aa: CASSEVRGLSGNTIYF
CDR3nt: TGTGCCAGCAGTGAAGTGAGGGGGCTGAGTGGAAACACCATATATTTT

v_gene: TRBV6-1
abundance: .
d_gene: TRBD1
j_gene: TRBJ2-7
CDR3aa: CASSAGQGNAYEQYF
CDR3nt: TGTGCCAGCAGCGCCGGACAGGGTAACGCCTACGAGCAGTACTTC

v_gene: TRBV5-1
abundance: .
d_gene: .
j_gene: TRBJ2-1
CDR3aa: CASSTPPYNEQFF
CDR3nt: TGCGCCAGCAGCACTCCTCCTTACAATGAGCAGTTCTTC

v_gene: TRBV10-3
abundance: .
d_gene: TRBD2
j_gene: TRBJ2-1
CDR3aa: CAIRSSLGTSGGDHNEQFF
CDR3nt: TGTGCCATCAGGAGCTCCCTCGGGACTAGCGGGGGGGATCATAACGAGCAGTTCTTC

v_gene: TRBV4-3
abundance: .
d_gene: TRBD1
j_gene: TRBJ2-7
CDR3aa: CASSQDRGQAYEQYF
CDR3nt: TGCGCCAGCAGCCAAGATAGGGGACAGGCCTACGAGCAGTACTTC

v_gene: TRBV4-1
abundance: once
d_gene: .
j_gene: TRBJ1-5
CDR3aa: CASSQASSPRGNQPQHF
CDR3nt: TGCGCCAGCAGCCAAGCGTCCTCACCACGGGGCAATCAGCCCCAGCATTTT

v_gene: TRBV5-5
abundance: .
d_gene: .
j_gene: TRBJ1-5
CDR3aa: CASSPTSNQPQHF
CDR3nt: TGTGCCAGCAGTCCCACAAGCAATCAGCCCCAGCATTTT

v_gene: TRBV7-6
abundance: .
d_gene: TRBD1
j_gene: TRBJ2-2
CDR3aa: CASSSGQGDTGELFF
CDR3nt: TGTGCCAGCAGCTCGGGACAGGGGGACACCGGGGAGCTGTTTTTT

v_gene: TRBV7-2
abundance: .
d_gene: .
j_gene: TRBJ1-3
CDR3aa: CASSLDGTFSGNTIYF
CDR3nt: TGTGCCAGCAGCTTAGATGGCACCTTCTCTGGAAACACCATATATTTT

v_gene: TRBV7-2
abundance: .
d_gene: TRBD1
j_gene: TRBJ2-5
CDR3aa: CASSTAGGGETQYF
CDR3nt: TGTGCCAGCAGTACGGCAGGGGGTGGAGAGACCCAGTACTTC

v_gene: TRBV5-1
abundance: .
d_gene: .
j_gene: TRBJ1-1
CDR3aa: CASSLEGGRGAFF
CDR3nt: TGCGCCAGCAGCTTGGAGGGAGGGAGAGGAGCTTTCTTT

v_gene: TRBV5-4
abundance: .
d_gene: .
j_gene: TRBJ2-3
CDR3aa: CASSSRDFTDTQYF
CDR3nt: TGTGCCAGCAGCTCTAGGGACTTCACAGATACGCAGTATTTT

v_gene: TRBV30
abundance: .
d_gene: .
j_gene: TRBJ1-5
CDR3aa: CAWSVNRGSGQPQHF
CDR3nt: TGTGCCTGGAGTGTAAATAGGGGGAGCGGTCAGCCCCAGCATTTT

v_gene: TRBV4-3
abundance: .
d_gene: .
j_gene: TRBJ1-3
CDR3aa: CASSLHGGDVGNTIYF
CDR3nt: TGCGCCAGCAGCCTACACGGCGGGGATGTCGGAAACACCATATATTTT

v_gene: TRBV18
abundance: .
d_gene: .
j_gene: TRBJ1-6
CDR3aa: CASSLQGAESPLHF
CDR3nt: TGTGCCAGCTCCCTACAGGGAGCGGAATCACCCCTCCACTTT

v_gene: TRBV30
abundance: .
d_gene: .
j_gene: TRBJ1-4
CDR3aa: CAWSPRGGLNEKLFF
CDR3nt: TGTGCCTGGAGTCCCCGTGGCGGGCTTAATGAAAAACTGTTTTTT

v_gene: TRBV5-1
abundance: .
d_gene: .
j_gene: TRBJ2-3
CDR3aa: CASSFLQRGTDTQYF
CDR3nt: TGCGCCAGCAGCTTTCTCCAGCGCGGCACAGATACGCAGTATTTT

v_gene: TRBV6-6
abundance: .
d_gene: .
j_gene: TRBJ1-2
CDR3aa: CASSLGTPREVGYTF
CDR3nt: TGTGCCAGCAGCCTGGGAACCCCTAGGGAGGTTGGCTACACCTTC

v_gene: TRBV28
abundance: .
d_gene: .
j_gene: TRBJ1-3
CDR3aa: CASSLSAGPASGNTIYF
CDR3nt: TGTGCCAGCAGTTTATCGGCAGGGCCCGCATCTGGAAACACCATATATTTT

v_gene: TRBV7-2
abundance: .
d_gene: .
j_gene: TRBJ2-1
CDR3aa: CASSSQYYNEQFF
CDR3nt: TGTGCCAGCAGCTCCCAGTACTACAATGAGCAGTTCTTC

v_gene: TRBV6-1
abundance: once
d_gene: .
j_gene: TRBJ1-2
CDR3aa: CASSEWRSYGYTF
CDR3nt: TGTGCCAGCAGTGAATGGCGGTCCTATGGCTACACCTTC

v_gene: TRBV5-1
abundance: .
d_gene: .
j_gene: TRBJ2-5
CDR3aa: CASSLGDRQETQYF
CDR3nt: TGCGCCAGCAGCTTAGGCGACAGACAAGAGACCCAGTACTTC

v_gene: TRBV2
abundance: .
d_gene: .
j_gene: TRBJ1-1
CDR3aa: CASSEFGVRRTEAFF
CDR3nt: TGTGCCAGCAGTGAATTTGGGGTGAGGAGGACTGAAGCTTTCTTT

v_gene: TRBV7-9
abundance: .
d_gene: .
j_gene: TRBJ1-1
CDR3aa: CASSLAGNTEAFF
CDR3nt: TGTGCCAGCAGCTTAGCCGGGAACACTGAAGCTTTCTTT

v_gene: TRBV18
abundance: few
d_gene: .
j_gene: TRBJ1-3
CDR3aa: CASRPRGVGNTIYF
CDR3nt: TGTGCCAGCCGGCCTCGGGGGGTCGGAAACACCATATATTTT

v_gene: TRBV7-2
abundance: .
d_gene: TRBD1
j_gene: TRBJ2-5
CDR3aa: CASSLQVSTGRETQYF
CDR3nt: TGTGCCAGCAGCTTACAAGTTTCGACAGGGCGAGAGACCCAGTACTTC

v_gene: TRBV19
abundance: many
d_gene: TRBD1
j_gene: TRBJ1-3
CDR3aa: CASSIRQGPSGNTIYF
CDR3nt: TGTGCCAGTAGTATTCGACAGGGACCCTCTGGAAACACCATATATTTT

v_gene: TRBV4-2
abundance: .
d_gene: TRBD1
j_gene: TRBJ1-2
CDR3aa: CASSTRGQGYTF
CDR3nt: TGTGCCAGCAGCACCAGGGGGCAGGGCTACACCTTC

v_gene: TRBV11-3
abundance: .
d_gene: .
j_gene: TRBJ1-6
CDR3aa: CASTPAGYNSPLHF
CDR3nt: TGTGCCAGCACCCCGGCAGGGTATAATTCACCCCTCCACTTT

v_gene: TRBV10-2
abundance: .
d_gene: .
j_gene: TRBJ1-1
CDR3aa: CASSRQREAFF
CDR3nt: TGCGCCAGCAGTCGACAGCGCGAAGCTTTCTTT

v_gene: TRBV6-4
abundance: once
d_gene: TRBD1
j_gene: TRBJ1-4
CDR3aa: CASSGTGEGGEKLFF
CDR3nt: TGTGCCAGCAGCGGGACAGGGGAAGGTGGAGAAAAACTGTTTTTT

v_gene: TRBV30
abundance: .
d_gene: .
j_gene: TRBJ2-1
CDR3aa: CAWSGGLNEQFF
CDR3nt: TGTGCCTGGAGTGGAGGTTTAAATGAGCAGTTCTTC

v_gene: TRBV10-1
abundance: once
d_gene: .
j_gene: TRBJ2-7
CDR3aa: CASSESASYEQYF
CDR3nt: TGCGCCAGCAGTGAGTCGGCCAGCTACGAGCAGTACTTC

v_gene: TRBV19
abundance: .
d_gene: TRBD1
j_gene: TRBJ2-1
CDR3aa: CASRGDRDYNEQFF
CDR3nt: TGTGCCAGTAGGGGGGACAGGGACTACAATGAGCAGTTCTTC

v_gene: TRBV6-6
abundance: .
d_gene: .
j_gene: TRBJ1-2
CDR3aa: CASSSGGGYGYTF
CDR3nt: TGTGCCAGCAGCTCCGGGGGGGGCTATGGCTACACCTTC